This is a list of T cell receptor beta chains from one sample in a study of CD8 T cells in ankylosing spondylitis. TCRdb reanalysed the 5' RACE reads using MiXCR and keeps one entry per CDR3 protein. The sample records 250,000 to 350,000 distinct CDR3 sequences, 20% being singletons. Sequenced sample: blood, either unsorted or a sorted T cell fraction (not recorded which). The receptors were gathered from a female donor with ankylosing spondylitis or in good health (not recorded which). Both conserved end residues are part of each CDR3. The D gene is left open where the match is weak. Some rows mark clone size as missing; the rest say once, few, many or name a class of expanded clone.

TRBJ2-5 | TRBV9 | TRBD1 | - | TGTGCCAGCAGTCCAACCGTAAACAGGGGAAAAGAGACCCAGTACTTC | CASSPTVNRGKETQYF
TRBJ2-3 | TRBV29-1 | - | many | TGCAGCGTCGGGGTAATCGGGGGCACAGATACGCAGTATTTT | CSVGVIGGTDTQYF
TRBJ1-1 | TRBV4-3 | - | - | TGCGCCAGCAGCCAAGCCCTGCAGGGCACTGAAGCTTTCTTT | CASSQALQGTEAFF
TRBJ2-1 | TRBV30 | - | - | TGTGCCTGGAGTGTGAATAATGAGCAGTTCTTC | CAWSVNNEQFF
TRBJ1-1 | TRBV12-3/TRBV12-4 | - | many | TGTGCCAGTCGGGGAGCTGAAGCTTTCTTT | CASRGAEAFF
TRBJ2-1 | TRBV25-1 | - | - | TGTGCCAGCACCGGCAAGGGGATGAGGGTTGGAAATGAGCAGTTCTTC | CASTGKGMRVGNEQFF
TRBJ2-5 | TRBV7-8 | TRBD2 | - | TGTGCCAGCAGCTTATGGGGTAGCGGGAGGGCCCGGGAGACCCAGTACTTC | CASSLWGSGRARETQYF
TRBJ2-1 | TRBV4-2 | TRBD2 | - | TGTGCCAGCAGCCAAAGGGGACTAGGCGGGCAGTTCTTC | CASSQRGLGGQFF
TRBJ2-5 | TRBV20-1 | TRBD1 | many | TGCAGTGTCGCACAGGGGGATCAAGAGACCCAGTACTTC | CSVAQGDQETQYF
TRBJ2-1 | TRBV6-2/TRBV6-3 | TRBD1 | few | TGTGCCAGCAGTTGGAGACAGGGGAAGGATCTCGACAATGAGCAGTTCTTC | CASSWRQGKDLDNEQFF
TRBJ2-1 | TRBV15 | TRBD2 | - | TGTGCCACCAATCCGAGGGGCGGGAGGGCAAATGAGCAGTTCTTC | CATNPRGGRANEQFF
TRBJ2-7 | TRBV7-2 | TRBD2 | - | TGTGCCAGCAGCTTAGATGTTACTAGCGGGGCCTACGAGCAGTACTTC | CASSLDVTSGAYEQYF
TRBJ2-7 | TRBV6-1 | - | few | TGTGCCAGCAGAACGACGGGAGCGATCTCCTACGAGCAGTACTTC | CASRTTGAISYEQYF
TRBJ2-2 | TRBV10-3 | - | few | TGTGCCATCAGTTTGTTGGCCGGGGAGCTGTTTTTT | CAISLLAGELFF
TRBJ2-1 | TRBV7-7 | - | - | TGTGCCAGCAGCCGAGGAATAAGGGGAGGGGGGGTCAATGAGCAGTTCTTC | CASSRGIRGGGVNEQFF
TRBJ2-1 | TRBV4-3 | - | few | TGCGCCAGCAGCCCTGGACCTGTAAGTGATGAGCAGTTCTTC | CASSPGPVSDEQFF
TRBJ2-1 | TRBV25-1 | - | - | TGTGCCAGCAATTCAGGGAGGTCGACAGTCGGATACAATGAGCAGTTCTTC | CASNSGRSTVGYNEQFF
TRBJ2-6 | TRBV24-1 | - | few | TGTGCCACCAGTGATTTGCTTACGGGGTCAGGGGCCAACGTCCTGACTTTC | CATSDLLTGSGANVLTF
TRBJ1-1 | TRBV2 | TRBD1 | few | TGTGCCAGCAGAGCCGACAGGGGGACTGAAGCTTTCTTT | CASRADRGTEAFF
TRBJ2-1 | TRBV7-2 | TRBD1 | - | TGTGCCAGCAGCTTTTTCAACCCAGGGACAGGGATCCATGAGCAGTTCTTC | CASSFFNPGTGIHEQFF
TRBJ2-3 | TRBV20-1 | TRBD2 | few | TGCAGTGCTATTACCGGGACTAGCGGGGATACCTACACAGATACGCAGTATTTT | CSAITGTSGDTYTDTQYF
TRBJ2-7 | TRBV29-1 | TRBD1 | many | TGCAGCGTTGGAAGACGATGGACAGGAGACAACCCTACTAAACACTACGAGCAGTACTTC | CSVGRRWTGDNPTKHYEQYF
TRBJ1-6 | TRBV30 | - | - | TGTGCCTGGAGATGGTGGGGACGGGATAATTCACCCCTCCACTTT | CAWRWWGRDNSPLHF
TRBJ2-1 | TRBV4-3 | TRBD2 | - | TGCGCCAGCAGCCAAGATCTCCGGGGAGGGGTTCATGAGCAGTTCTTC | CASSQDLRGGVHEQFF